Included here is one T cell receptor (beta chain) sequence, with context. The J segment lost 6 bases and the V segment lost 0 bases, leaving 7 bases of the junction unmatched. The CDR3 spans 15 residues. Germline loops: CDR1 SGHKS, CDR2 YYEKEE (reference sequence). Produced via immunoSEQ multiplex PCR; TCRdb's table is partial and in-frame only. The repertoire includes under 140,000 clones, approximately 85% of them detected once, and 3.5% to 5.5% sits in the top ten. These data originate in a study of T cell responses to AZD1222 COVID-19 vaccine. The receptor was derived from an adult in good health. The chain uses TRBV5-5 and TRBJ2-5; 8 bases agree with TRBD2. The sample consisted of peripheral blood, taken on day 0 of AZD1222 vaccination. The CDR3 spells CASSLVAGSEKTQYF. The CDR3 DNA reads as TGTGCCAGCAGCTTGGTAGCGGGGAGTGAAAAGACCCAGTACTTC.